Below, one T cell receptor beta chain is given with its context. This clone was seen a single time. Its antigen is still unknown. Base qualities are not provided; no much larger clone lies one nucleotide away. With the immunoSEQ assay, which is a bias-controlled multiplex PCR relying on V- and J-specific primers, TCR beta CDR3 regions were amplified from genomic DNA. In a second PCR step, the CDR3 amplicons were tagged with a proprietary barcode plus Illumina adapter sequences. CDR3 libraries were sequenced on an Illumina MiSeq instrument. From the authors' description of their analysis: immunoSEQ Analyzer 3.0 was used for export and quality control, with R Bioconductor and Immunarch used for downstream analyses. Only productive rearrangements within the normalized downsampled data set were used in the calculation of repertoire metrics. Pathologically expanded clonotypes were defined as those larger than 5 templates in the normalized cohort. Repertoire diversity was measured with the Inverse Simpson Index. CMV-specificity analyses were carried out on the non-normalized data set to capture all clonotypes. TCRdb provides this immuneACCESS table in a form limited to in-frame rearrangements. Some clones are lacking; in checked studies, under half of them reflect an unresolved V gene, and why the rest are absent is not known. V and J calls and clone size are as listed in that table; D and trimming were resolved from the DNA. In this sample the table shows 5,500 to 6,500 clones, around nine tenths of which occur a single time. Of the sample, roughly 50% is held by the ten largest clones.

Spanning cysteine to phenylalanine, the CDR3 consists of 12 amino acids. Only CDR3 DNA remains: 36 bases, in frame from the first base. CDR1 is given as SGHNT and CDR2 as YENEEA, both from the germline V gene. V and J are truncated by 6 bases and 1 base respectively, leaving an intervening sequence of 7 bases. The time point label for this specimen denotes: 100 days after allo-HCT. Blood from recipients was drawn about 28 days before transplant and again at days 30, 100 and 180 after transplant. Nuclei Lysis Solution was used to extract genomic DNA from fresh or cryopreserved unfractionated peripheral blood mononuclear cells. The entry originates in a study of T cell clonotyping in hematopoietic cell transplantation (dated by TCRdb to about 2021). A note on the overall study: The study collected some 150 blood samples from approximately 40 consecutive transplant recipients and their related donors. Recruitment of patients ran from 2015 to early 2017, and follow-up continued until September 2020 or until death. Overall study outcomes, separate from this receptor: Donor and pretransplant recipient Inverse Simpson Index values predicted broader posttransplant TCR repertoire diversity. After transplant, TCR diversity in recipients dropped, and pathologically expanded clonotypes climbed progressively between day 30 and day 180. The sample size was limited, and because cells were not sorted, the contributions of CD4 and CD8 repertoires could not be separated. Recipient repertoires showed only a small fraction of overlap with donor repertoires, and over 97% appeared de novo at the given depth.

Sequencing used peripheral blood mononuclear cells, obtained 100 days after allogeneic stem cell transplant. This sequence was found in a female patient aged 50 to 65 who had an allogeneic stem cell transplant from an unrelated donor, so T cells may come from the graft donor. Some clones in this sample may be carry-over from other donors' samples. The chain uses TRBV11-3 and TRBJ2-7; the D gene is not confidently resolved. The CDR3 has the sequence CASSGNSYEQYF. The nucleotide sequence is TGTGCCAGCAGTGGGAATTCCTACGAGCAGTACTTC.